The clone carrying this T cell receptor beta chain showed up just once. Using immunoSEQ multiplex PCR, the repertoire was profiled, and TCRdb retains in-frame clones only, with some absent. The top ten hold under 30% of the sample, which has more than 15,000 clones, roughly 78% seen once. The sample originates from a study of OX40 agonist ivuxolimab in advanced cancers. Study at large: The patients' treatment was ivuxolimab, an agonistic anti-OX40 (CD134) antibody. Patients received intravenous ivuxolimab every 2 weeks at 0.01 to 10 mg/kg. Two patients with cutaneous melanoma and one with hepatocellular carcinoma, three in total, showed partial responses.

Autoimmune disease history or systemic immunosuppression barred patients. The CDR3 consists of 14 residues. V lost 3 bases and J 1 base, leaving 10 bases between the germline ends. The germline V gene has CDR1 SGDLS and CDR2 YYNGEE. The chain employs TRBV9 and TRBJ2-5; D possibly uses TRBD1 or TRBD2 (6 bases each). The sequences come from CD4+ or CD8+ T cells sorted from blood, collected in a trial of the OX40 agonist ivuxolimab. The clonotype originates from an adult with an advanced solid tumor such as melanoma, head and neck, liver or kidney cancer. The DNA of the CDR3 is TGTGCCAGCAGCGAGGGGGGAACCCAAGAGACCCAGTACTTC. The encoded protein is CASSEGGTQETQYF.